The next 8 T cell receptor beta chains were all read from a single sample in a study of cytomegalovirus exposure and HLA in healthy donors (TCRdb year 2017). Receptor libraries were prepared by the immunoSEQ multiplex PCR assay. For the multiplex PCR, a mixture combining 60 forward primers for TCR Vbeta segments and 13 reverse primers for TCR Jbeta segments was used. The immuneACCESS repertoire file appears here via TCRdb, limited to in-frame rearrangements. These files lack a portion of the clones; in checked studies, under half of the deficit traces to unresolved V genes, and the cause of the others is not known. This sample holds about 150,000 clones; more than 70% were observed only once. The top ten constitute about 11% of the sample. The source material was PBMCs. The receptors stem from a man younger than 35 in good health and CMV-seropositive.

On this clone: Other DNA sequences in this sample translate to the same CDR3. The chain has TRBV27 and TRBJ2-7, with 7 bases fitting TRBD2. The CDR3 has 15 residues. With 2 bases clipped from V and 3 bases from J, the junction kept 7 bases outside the gene matches. Germline CDR1 is MNHEY and CDR2 is SMNVEV (reference sequence). The CDR3 DNA is TGTGCCAGCAGTTTACGTTGGGGCGGGAGCTACGAGCAGTACTTC. Encoded protein: CASSLRWGGSYEQYF.

The V gene is TRBV6-1, the J gene TRBJ2-7; a possible D gene is TRBD1 (5 bases). There are 15 residues in the CDR3. The germline gives CDR1 MNHNS, CDR2 SASEGT. V was cut by 6 bases and J by 1 base, with 16 bases left in between. The CDR3 DNA reads TGTGCCAGCAGAGTAGGGGTTGTCGCGTCCTACGAGCAGTACTTC. It yields the protein CASRVGVVASYEQYF.

The V call is TRBV27, the J call TRBJ1-1; 10 bases line up with TRBD1. Trimming took 4 bases from V and 2 from J; bases not matched to a gene: 4. CDR1 and CDR2 (germline): MNHEY, SMNVEV (reference sequence). The CDR3 is 15 amino acids. The CDR3 nucleotides are TGTGCCAGCAGTTCAGACAGGGGGCCAAACACTGAAGCTTTCTTT. Residues: CASSSDRGPNTEAFF.

The genes are TRBV19 and TRBJ2-2; 8 bases are shared with TRBD2. J lost 5 bases, V lost 4 bases, and 9 bases had no gene match. The CDR3 spans 16 residues. Germline-derived CDR1 and CDR2 are LNHDA and SQIVND (reference sequence). CDR3 in amino acids: CASSTLGTRGTGELFF. The CDR3 bases are TGTGCCAGTAGTACCCTCGGGACTAGGGGTACCGGGGAGCTGTTTTTT.

This chain links TRBV27 with TRBJ2-5, with 8 nucleotides matching TRBD2. CDR1 and CDR2 from the germline V gene are MNHEY and SMNVEV (reference sequence). The CDR3 loop spans 16 amino acids. V shed 7 bases, J shed 4 bases, and the junction held 14 bases outside the gene matches. The CDR3 DNA reads as TGTGCCAGCACCTCGTTACTGACCGGGACTAGAGAGACCCAGTACTTC. Translated: CASTSLLTGTRETQYF.

The chain combines TRBV27 with TRBJ2-7; D perhaps matches TRBD2 (6 bases). The CDR3 runs 14 residues. V lost 6 bases and J lost 5, with 17 bases in between. The germline gives CDR1 MNHEY, CDR2 SMNVEV (reference sequence). The CDR3 protein is CASRPHMGGDEQYF. The CDR3 nucleotides are TGTGCCAGCAGACCCCACATGGGAGGTGACGAGCAGTACTTC.

This clone was observed a handful of times. Different DNA sequences within this sample yield the same CDR3. The genes are TRBV27 and TRBJ2-6, with no clear D. This CDR3 has 14 amino acids. V shed 5 bases and J shed 0 bases, with 5 bases lying between them. The germline CDR1 and CDR2 sequences are MNHEY and SMNVEV (reference sequence). The CDR3 is CASSPYSGANVLTF. CDR3 DNA: TGTGCCAGCAGTCCGTACTCTGGGGCCAACGTCCTGACTTTC.

This chain links TRBV27 with TRBJ2-7, with unresolved D. The germline gives CDR1 MNHEY, CDR2 SMNVEV (reference sequence). V was cut by 2 bases and J by 0 bases, with 11 bases left in between. This CDR3 has 15 residues. This CDR3 is CASSLGGQDSYEQYF. Written as DNA, the CDR3 is TGTGCCAGCAGTTTAGGTGGGCAGGACTCCTACGAGCAGTACTTC.